This T cell receptor beta chain was obtained from a study of T cells after somatic rescue of genetic block. This CDR3 is 13 amino acids long. CDR1 SGHTA and CDR2 FQGNSA come from the germline V gene. Trimming took 5 bases from V and 8 from J, leaving 12 bases between them. Data came from immunoSEQ multiplex PCR; TCRdb stores just in-frame clones and leaves some out. Seen here are 45,000 to 70,000 clones, approximately 96% observed once, and the top ten hold under 0.095%. Sequenced: peripheral blood mononuclear cells (PBMCs). The receptor comes from a child under two years old. The chain is built from TRBV7-2 and TRBJ2-2; D is ambiguous. In nucleotides, the CDR3 is TGTGCCAGCAGCCCACGGACCACGGGGGAGCTGTTTTTT. Translated: CASSPRTTGELFF.